These 22 T cell receptor beta chains were sequenced from one sample in a study of memory CD4+ T cells and cytomegalovirus serostatus. Single viable CD3+CD4+CD8-CD45RO+ cells were sorted as the memory CD4+ T cells. Libraries were prepared by immunoSEQ multiplex PCR; TCRdb keeps only in-frame clonotypes and omits some of them. The sample consists of under 55,000 clones, over 60% of them appearing once. Sample: memory CD4+ T cells from blood. The origin of the receptors is an adult in good health and CMV-seropositive.

The chain joins TRBV5-1 to TRBJ1-4; 7 bases align to TRBD1. The length of the CDR3 is 14 residues. The J segment lost 7 bases and the V segment lost 2 bases, leaving 5 bases of the junction unmatched. CDR1 and CDR2 (germline): SGHRS, YFSETQ. The CDR3 DNA reads TGCGCCAGCAGCTTAGGGGGCGCGGGTGAAAAACTGTTTTTT. This translates into CASSLGGAGEKLFF.

The chain combines TRBV4-3 with TRBJ2-7; 12 nucleotides line up with TRBD1. The CDR3 is made up of 16 amino acids. The germline gives CDR1 LGHNA, CDR2 YSLEER. The V and J ends lost 4 bases and 5 bases, in that order; junction bases with no gene match: 9. The CDR3, as DNA: TGCGCCAGCAGCCCCACAGCGGGACAGGGGGCTCACGAGCAGTACTTC. Translated: CASSPTAGQGAHEQYF.

V and J are TRBV28 and TRBJ2-1; weak D call: TRBD2 (5 bases). The CDR3 spans 13 residues. Germline V CDR1 and CDR2: MDHEN, SYDVKM. The V end lost 5 bases, the J end lost 5 bases, and 10 bases lay between the germline ends. This CDR3 is CASSPDSDNEQFF. As DNA, the CDR3 is TGTGCCAGCAGTCCGGATAGCGACAATGAGCAGTTCTTC.

The gene calls are TRBV7-9 and TRBJ1-3; TRBD1 might be the D (5 bases). Trimming cost V 5 bases and J 3 bases, with 11 bases left between them. Germline CDR1 is SEHNR and CDR2 is FQNEAQ (reference sequence). The CDR3 has 14 residues. The CDR3 spells CASSRDVVGNTIYF. CDR3 DNA: TGTGCCAGCAGCCGGGACGTTGTTGGAAACACCATATATTTT. The complete variable domain, with remaining parts taken from reference TRBV7-9 and TRBJ1-3, reads DTGVSQNPRHKITKRGQNVTFRCDPISEHNRLYWYRQTLGQGPEFLTYFQNEAQLEKSRLLSDRFSAERPKGSFSTLEIQRTEQGDSAMYLCASSRDVVGNTIYFGEGSWLTVV.

V and J are TRBV10-2 and TRBJ2-1, with 7 bases lining up with TRBD2. The V gene's germline CDR1 is WSHSY and CDR2 SAAADI. CDR3 length: 14 amino acids. After removal of 5 bases from V and 8 bases from J, the junction contained 9 bases not matched to a gene. The DNA for the CDR3 is TGCGCCAGCAGTCGGGACTATCCGTTCGATGAGCAGTTCTTC. Protein product: CASSRDYPFDEQFF.

This chain joins TRBV6-1 and TRBJ1-2; TRBD1 aligns across 8 bases. V gave up 4 bases and J gave up 4 bases; unmatched junction bases: 5. The CDR3 consists of 14 residues. Per germline, CDR1 MNHNS and CDR2 SASEGT. In DNA form, the CDR3 reads TGTGCCAGCAGTGCGTCAGGGGGCGGCTATGGCTACACCTTC. It specifies CASSASGGGYGYTF.

V and J are TRBV6-1 and TRBJ1-2, with a tentative D call TRBD1 (5 bases). The V end was cut by 4 bases, the J end by 3 bases, with 12 bases between. From germline, CDR1 is MNHNS and CDR2 SASEGT. There are 14 residues in the CDR3. DNA of the CDR3: TGTGCCAGCAGTGTGGGGCCGGGGGACTATGGCTACACCTTC. The encoded protein is CASSVGPGDYGYTF.

The chain joins TRBV4-2 to TRBJ2-1; 9 positions agree with TRBD2. The CDR3 consists of 16 residues. Losses at the gene ends were 0 bases for V and 6 bases for J; bases not matched to a gene: 6. Germline values: CDR1 LGHNA, CDR2 YNFKEQ. In DNA form, the CDR3 reads TGTGCCAGCAGCCAAGAATCGGCGGGGGGGCTCAATGAGCAGTTCTTC. Its translation: CASSQESAGGLNEQFF.

This clone appeared a single time. J is TRBJ1-3 and V is TRBV4-2; tentatively, D is TRBD1 (5 bases). The CDR3 is made up of 17 amino acids. Germline V gene sequence: CDR1 LGHNA, CDR2 YNFKEQ. Trimming removed 0 bases at V and 0 bases at J, with 12 bases between. In nucleotides, the CDR3 is TGTGCCAGCAGCCAAGATGTAGGGGTTCTCTCTGGAAACACCATATATTTT. This codes for CASSQDVGVLSGNTIYF.

This clone was seen a single time. The rearrangement links TRBV2 to TRBJ1-6, with a tentative D call TRBD1 (5 bases). Trimming cost V 4 bases and J 8 bases, with 9 bases left between them. The CDR3 is 13 amino acids. The germline V gene encodes CDR1 SNHLY and CDR2 FYNNEI. CDR3 nucleotides: TGTGCCAGCAGTGGGGGCGGTTATTCACCCCTCCACTTT. Encoded protein: CASSGGGYSPLHF. The variable domain in full, with the rest retrieved from reference TRBV2 and TRBJ1-6, is EPEVTQTPSHQVTQMGQEVILRCVPISNHLYFYWYRQILGQKVEFLVSFYNNEISEKSEIFDDQFSVERPDGSNFTLKIRSTKLEDSAMYFCASSGGGYSPLHFGNGTRLTVT.

This clone has a handful of counts. The V and J genes are TRBV7-6 and TRBJ1-1; D is ambiguous. Trimming shortened V by 8 bases and J by 7 bases, and 17 bases separated the two germline ends. Looked up from germline, CDR1 is SGHVS and CDR2 is FNYEAQ. The length of the CDR3 is 13 residues. The CDR3 DNA is TGTGCCAGCCGGATGACCACAGAGAATGAAGCTTTCTTT. This sequence encodes CASRMTTENEAFF.

The sample holds one count of this clone. The chain is built from TRBV5-5 and TRBJ1-2, with 7 bases aligning to TRBD1. CDR1 is SGHKS, CDR2 YYEKEE, per germline (reference sequence). The length of the CDR3 is 13 residues. J was trimmed by 5 bases and V by 0 bases; bases with no gene match: 1. CDR3 bases: TGTGCCAGCAGCTTGGCACAGGGGTATGGCTACACCTTC. It yields the protein CASSLAQGYGYTF. The full variable domain, rest sourced from reference TRBV5-5 and TRBJ1-2, is DAGVTQSPTHLIKTRGQQVTLRCSPISGHKSVSWYQQVLGQGPQFIFQYYEKEERGRGNFPDRFSARQFPNYSSELNVNALLLGDSALYLCASSLAQGYGYTFGSGTRLTVV.

The chain couples TRBV7-2 to TRBJ1-5, with a possible D match to TRBD1 (5 bases). CDR3 size: 13 residues. V gave up 5 bases and J gave up 5 bases, with 10 bases separating them. In germline, CDR1 is SGHTA, CDR2 FQGNSA. The CDR3 protein is CASSPDRDQPQHF. DNA for the CDR3: TGTGCCAGCAGCCCTGACAGAGATCAGCCCCAGCATTTT.

The gene calls are TRBV11-2 and TRBJ2-7, with TRBD2 matching over 7 bases. Germline V CDR1 and CDR2: SGHAT, FQNNGV. V was clipped by 1 base and J by 3 bases; unmatched bases: 6. This CDR3 has 15 amino acids. The CDR3 sequence is CASSLGGGYLYEQYF. The CDR3, as DNA: TGTGCCAGCAGCTTAGGCGGGGGATACCTCTACGAGCAGTACTTC.

The chain is built from TRBV7-8 and TRBJ1-1, with a weak D call TRBD1 (5 bases). Germline loops: CDR1 SGHVS, CDR2 FQNEAQ. This CDR3 region has 14 residues. V shed 1 base and J shed 5 bases, with 11 bases lying between them. The CDR3 loop is CASSLEPGRTEAFF. The CDR3 DNA sequence: TGTGCCAGCAGCTTAGAGCCAGGGCGGACTGAAGCTTTCTTT.

In this sample, this clone is medium-sized. The V call is TRBV29-1, the J call TRBJ1-1; tentative D call: TRBD1 (6 bases). The V end was cut by 7 bases, the J end by 1 base, with 13 bases between. Looked up from germline, CDR1 is SQVTM and CDR2 is ANQGSEA. The CDR3 runs 13 residues. CDR3 DNA sequence: TGCAGCGCCCTTGACAGGAAGAACACTGAAGCTTTCTTT. Translated: CSALDRKNTEAFF.

The chain recombines TRBV29-1 with TRBJ1-1; tentative D call: TRBD1 (6 bases). Germline CDR1 is SQVTM and CDR2 is ANQGSEA. V dropped 7 bases and J dropped 1 base, with 13 bases sitting between them. The length of the CDR3 is 13 residues. CDR3: CSATRGGNTEAFF. CDR3 nucleotides: TGCAGCGCGACGAGAGGGGGGAACACTGAAGCTTTCTTT. Using reference TRBV29-1 and TRBJ1-1 for the parts outside the CDR3, the full variable domain is SAVISQKPSRDICQRGTSLTIQCQVDSQVTMMFWYRQQPGQSLTLIATANQGSEATYESGFVIDKFPISRPNLTFSTLTVSNMSPEDSSIYLCSATRGGNTEAFFGQGTRLTVV.

The chain carries TRBV28 and TRBJ2-3; 10 bases are a match to TRBD2. Unmatched junction bases numbered 10, after V lost 5 bases and J lost 8 bases. The CDR3 consists of 15 residues. CDR1 is MDHEN and CDR2 is SYDVKM in the germline V gene. The CDR3 DNA sequence: TGTGCCAGCAGTCCCCTAGCGGGAGTTGTGAGTACGCAGTATTTT. The encoded protein is CASSPLAGVVSTQYF. Looking up the rest from reference TRBV28 and TRBJ2-3 gives the full variable domain: DVKVTQSSRYLVKRTGEKVFLECVQDMDHENMFWYRQDPGLGLRLIYFSYDVKMKEKGDIPEGYSVSREKKERFSLILESASTNQTSMYLCASSPLAGVVSTQYFGPGTRLTVL.

V usage is TRBV9 and J usage is TRBJ2-5, with 7 bases aligning to TRBD1. Per the germline V gene, CDR1 is SGDLS and CDR2 is YYNGEE. The V and J ends lost 4 bases and 1 base, in that order; junction bases with no gene match: 10. This CDR3 comprises 16 residues. The CDR3 protein is CASSPLEGGPQETQYF. The DNA for the CDR3 is TGTGCCAGCAGCCCACTGGAAGGGGGCCCCCAAGAGACCCAGTACTTC. The full variable domain, completed using reference TRBV9 and TRBJ2-5, is DSGVTQTPKHLITATGQRVTLRCSPRSGDLSVYWYQQSLDQGLQFLIQYYNGEERAKGNILERFSAQQFPDLHSELNLSSLELGDSALYFCASSPLEGGPQETQYFGPGTRLLVL.

The sample holds a few counts of this clone. CDR3 amino acids: CASRNSGGADTQYF. The DNA of the CDR3 is TGTGCCAGCAGAAATAGCGGGGGGGCCGATACGCAGTATTTT. The V gene is TRBV6-1, the J gene TRBJ2-3; 11 bases map to TRBD2. The CDR3 totals 14 residues. CDR1 and CDR2 from the germline V gene are MNHNS and SASEGT. After removal of 6 bases from V and 6 bases from J, the junction contained 5 bases not matched to a gene.

The chain joins TRBV7-8 to TRBJ2-7; TRBD2 might be the D (5 bases). Germline V gives CDR1 SGHVS, CDR2 FQNEAQ. The CDR3 is 13 residues long. V was trimmed by 4 bases and J by 0 bases, leaving 7 bases between them. The CDR3 spells CASSSTTSYEQYF. As DNA, the CDR3 is TGTGCCAGCAGCTCGACTACCTCCTACGAGCAGTACTTC.

This sequence joins TRBV7-3 and TRBJ2-3, with a possible D match to TRBD2 (7 bases). Deletions cut 1 base from V and 4 bases from J, with 12 bases between. Germline V lookup: CDR1 SGHTA, CDR2 FQGTGA. This CDR3 is built from 15 residues. CDR3 in DNA: TGTGCCAGCAGCTTAAGCCCGGGGGGCGCAGATACGCAGTATTTT. Encoded protein: CASSLSPGGADTQYF.